Each of the 17 T cell receptor beta chains below was sequenced from the same sample in a study of T-cell memory formation after mild COVID-19. TCRdb reanalysed the 5' RACE reads using MiXCR and keeps one entry per CDR3 protein. The table has about 210,000 distinct CDR3 sequences, about 10% seen once. Specimen: PBMCs or a T cell subset sorted from them (not recorded which). These receptor sequences come from a man aged 18 to 29 who had mild COVID-19 (a few samples of this study predate the infection). Cell type and time point are not known.

The V gene is TRBV4-2, the J gene TRBJ1-3; D may be TRBD1 (5 bases). Deletions cut 0 bases from V and 3 bases from J, with 12 bases between. The CDR3 sequence is 16 residues long. Germline V gives CDR1 LGHNA, CDR2 YNFKEQ. For the CDR3, the DNA is TGTGCCAGCAGCCAAGAAGGCCAAGGGGTTGGAAACACCATATATTTT. Translation gives CASSQEGQGVGNTIYF.

In this sample, this clonotype turned up many times. The chain carries TRBV5-1 and TRBJ2-5, with D maybe TRBD1 (6 bases). V shed 4 bases and J shed 2 bases, with 9 bases lying between them. CDR3 length equals 13 residues. Germline V lookup: CDR1 SGHRS, CDR2 YFSETQ. CDR3 DNA: TGCGCCAGCAGCAGGACAGTTCAAGAGACCCAGTACTTC. Its protein product is CASSRTVQETQYF.

The rearrangement joins TRBV2 to TRBJ2-7; 9 nucleotides agree with TRBD2. Looked up from germline, CDR1 is SNHLY and CDR2 is FYNNEI. The CDR3 spans 14 residues. J was trimmed by 7 bases and V by 3 bases; bases with no gene match: 7. DNA for the CDR3: TGTGCCAGCAGTGATCAGCGGGGGGAGTGGGAGCAGTACTTC. Encoded protein: CASSDQRGEWEQYF.

The CDR3 loop is CASSWTDSNQPQHF. Written as DNA, the CDR3 is TGTGCCAGCAGTTGGACAGATAGCAATCAGCCCCAGCATTTT. This sequence joins TRBV12-3 or TRBV12-4 and TRBJ1-5; possibly TRBD1 for D (6 bases). V lost 4 bases, J lost 0 bases, and 7 bases lay in between. The length of the CDR3 is 14 residues.

This clonotype showed up just a few times. The V call is TRBV7-6, the J call TRBJ1-6, with TRBD1 identical over 9 bases. The CDR3 length is 15 residues. J lost 8 bases, V lost 5 bases, and 7 bases had no gene match. Germline-derived CDR1 and CDR2 are SGHVS and FNYEAQ. DNA for the CDR3: TGTGCCAGCAGCCCGGCGGGACAGGGTTATTCACCCCTCCACTTT. Protein sequence: CASSPAGQGYSPLHF.

The V and J genes are TRBV20-1 and TRBJ2-7; no firm D call. V lost 6 bases and J 3 bases, leaving 24 bases between the germline ends. The germline V gene encodes CDR1 DFQATT and CDR2 SNEGSKA (reference sequence). This CDR3 has 16 residues. The CDR3 DNA sequence: TGCAGTGCGATCCTTCCACCGGCATCTCGTCACTACGAGCAGTACTTC. Translation gives CSAILPPASRHYEQYF.

V usage is TRBV5-1 and J usage is TRBJ1-5; D gene unclear. The CDR3 length is 14 residues. V gave up 0 bases and J gave up 3 bases, with 7 bases separating them. Germline CDR1 and CDR2: SGHRS and YFSETQ. As DNA, the CDR3 is TGCGCCAGCAGCTTGGACGGGGACAATCAGCCCCAGCATTTT. Translated, it gives CASSLDGDNQPQHF.

The chain joins TRBV9 to TRBJ1-6; D uncertain. The V and J ends lost 0 bases and 14 bases respectively, with 12 bases between them. The CDR3 runs to 13 residues. CDR1 is SGDLS and CDR2 is YYNGEE in the germline V gene. CDR3 DNA: TGTGCCAGCAGCGTAGCCCTAGTGAGCACCCTCCACTTT. Its protein is CASSVALVSTLHF.

This chain joins TRBV7-2 and TRBJ2-7, with D possibly matching TRBD1 (6 bases). The V end was cut by 2 bases, the J end by 1 base, with 9 bases between. There are 14 residues in the CDR3. Germline V gene data show CDR1 as SGHTA and CDR2 as FQGNSA. The CDR3 reads CASSLNRASYEQYF. For the CDR3, the DNA is TGTGCCAGCAGCTTAAACAGGGCTTCCTACGAGCAGTACTTC. The full variable domain, with the rest looked up from reference TRBV7-2 and TRBJ2-7, is GAGVSQSPSNKVTEKGKDVELRCDPISGHTALYWYRQSLGQGLEFLIYFQGNSAPDKSGLPSDRFSAERTGGSVSTLTIQRTQQEDSAVYLCASSLNRASYEQYFGPGTRLTVT.

This chain uses TRBV6-2 or TRBV6-3 with TRBJ2-3; possible D gene TRBD2, 6 bases. Germline V lookup: CDR1 MNHEY, CDR2 SVGEGT. Trimming pared 8 bases from V and 2 bases from J, leaving 14 bases between. The CDR3 totals 14 residues. This chain's CDR3 is CASVGRGDTDTQYF. In DNA form, the CDR3 reads TGTGCCAGCGTCGGGCGGGGTGACACAGATACGCAGTATTTT.

The CDR3 protein is CASSPPGSVSYNEQFF. In nucleotides, the CDR3 is TGTGCCAGCAGCCCCCCGGGTAGTGTTTCCTACAATGAGCAGTTCTTC. The chain combines TRBV14 with TRBJ2-1, with D hard to call. The V gene lost 4 bases and the J gene lost 1 base, with 14 bases spanning the gap. The CDR3 consists of 16 residues. Germline-derived CDR1 and CDR2 are SGHDN and FVKESK.

This chain joins TRBV9 and TRBJ2-5; tentatively, D is TRBD1 (6 bases). The V end lost 3 bases, the J end lost 0 bases, and 6 bases lay between the germline ends. This CDR3 comprises 13 residues. Germline CDR1 reads SGDLS; CDR2 reads YYNGEE. The CDR3 DNA reads as TGTGCCAGCAGCGGGGGGCACCAAGAGACCCAGTACTTC. Its translation is CASSGGHQETQYF.

The chain links TRBV5-1 to TRBJ1-2; D remains ambiguous. Trimming removed 2 bases from V and 3 bases from J, with 8 bases in between. CDR3 length: 13 residues. Germline CDR1 SGHRS, CDR2 YFSETQ. In DNA, the CDR3 is TGCGCCAGCAGCTTACAGCAATACTATGGCTACACCTTC. It yields the protein CASSLQQYYGYTF.

This clonotype appeared a few times. The J gene is TRBJ2-7, the V gene TRBV30; a weak D match, TRBD1 (6 bases). V lost 0 bases, J lost 9 bases, and 15 bases lay in between. From germline, CDR1 is GTSNPN and CDR2 SVGIG (reference sequence). The CDR3 loop spans 13 amino acids. In DNA form, the CDR3 reads TGTGCCTGGAGTGTACTACCGGGACACAGGCAGTACTTC. Protein product: CAWSVLPGHRQYF. Complete variable domain (other parts from reference TRBV30 and TRBJ2-7): SQTIHQWPATLVQPVGSPLSLECTVEGTSNPNLYWYRQAAGRGLQLLFYSVGIGQISSEVPQNLSASRPQDRQFILSSKKLLLSDSGFYLCAWSVLPGHRQYFGPGTRLTVT.

This clonotype is a singleton in its sample. The chain is built from TRBV10-3 and TRBJ2-7, with TRBD1 identical over 12 bases. The ends lost 7 bases at V and 5 bases at J; junction bases unmatched: 3. The CDR3 is 13 amino acids. Germline-derived CDR1 and CDR2 are ENHRY and SYGVKD. The CDR3 region has the DNA TGTGCCATCAAGGGACAGGGGGCGGACGAGCAGTACGTC. The encoded protein is CAIKGQGADEQYV.

This clonotype was seen a few times. The genes are TRBV28 and TRBJ2-3; D unresolved. The CDR3 spans 13 residues. Per the germline V gene, CDR1 is MDHEN and CDR2 is SYDVKM. With 6 bases removed from V and 2 bases from J, the gap between germline ends came to 9 bases. DNA of the CDR3: TGTGCCAGCAGCCGACCCCCCACAGATACGCAGTATTTT. Translation: CASSRPPTDTQYF.

The chain couples TRBV12-3 or TRBV12-4 to TRBJ1-1, with D unclear. The ends were cut back, 3 bases at V and 3 bases at J, with 8 bases in the middle. The CDR3 extends over 13 amino acids. CDR3: CASSFARDTEAFF. CDR3 sequence (DNA): TGTGCCAGCAGTTTCGCTAGGGACACTGAAGCTTTCTTT.